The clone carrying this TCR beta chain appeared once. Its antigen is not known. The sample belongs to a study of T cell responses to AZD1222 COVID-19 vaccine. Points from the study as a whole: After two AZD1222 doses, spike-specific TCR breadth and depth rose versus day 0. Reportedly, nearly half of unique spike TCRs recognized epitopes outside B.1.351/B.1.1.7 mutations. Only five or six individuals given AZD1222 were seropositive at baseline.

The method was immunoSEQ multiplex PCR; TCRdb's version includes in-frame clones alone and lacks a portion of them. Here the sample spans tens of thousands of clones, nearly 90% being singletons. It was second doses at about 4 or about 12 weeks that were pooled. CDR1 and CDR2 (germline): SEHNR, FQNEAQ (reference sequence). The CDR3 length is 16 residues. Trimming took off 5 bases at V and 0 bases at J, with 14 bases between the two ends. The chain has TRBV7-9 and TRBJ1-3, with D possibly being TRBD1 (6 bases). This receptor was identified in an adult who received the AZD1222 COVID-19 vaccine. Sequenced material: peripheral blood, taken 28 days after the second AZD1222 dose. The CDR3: CASSTNRDSSGNTIYF. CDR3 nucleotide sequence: TGTGCCAGCAGCACCAACAGGGATAGCTCTGGAAACACCATATATTTT.